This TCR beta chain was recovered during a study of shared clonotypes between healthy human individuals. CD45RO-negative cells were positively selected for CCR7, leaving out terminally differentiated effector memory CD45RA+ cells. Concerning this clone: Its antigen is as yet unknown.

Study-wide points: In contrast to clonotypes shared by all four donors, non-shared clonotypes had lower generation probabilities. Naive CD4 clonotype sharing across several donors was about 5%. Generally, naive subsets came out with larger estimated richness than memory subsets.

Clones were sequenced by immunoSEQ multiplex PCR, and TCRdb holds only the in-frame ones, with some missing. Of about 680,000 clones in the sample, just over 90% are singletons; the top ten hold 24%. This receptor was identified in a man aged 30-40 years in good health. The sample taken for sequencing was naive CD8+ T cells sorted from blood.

The chain's CDR3 is CASRSADRTLSEAFF. In DNA, the CDR3 is TGTGCCAGTAGATCCGCCGACAGGACGTTGTCTGAAGCTTTCTTT. J is TRBJ1-1 and V is TRBV19; possibly TRBD1 for D (6 bases). V was pared by 6 bases and J by 6 bases, with 20 bases between. CDR1 and CDR2 from the germline V gene are LNHDA and SQIVND (reference sequence). There are 15 residues in the CDR3. Variable domain in full (rest from reference TRBV19 and TRBJ1-1): DGGITQSPKYLFRKEGQNVTLSCEQNLNHDAMYWYRQDPGQGLRLIYYSQIVNDFQKGDIAEGYSVSREKKESFPLTVTSAQKNPTAFYLCASRSADRTLSEAFFGQGTRLTVV.